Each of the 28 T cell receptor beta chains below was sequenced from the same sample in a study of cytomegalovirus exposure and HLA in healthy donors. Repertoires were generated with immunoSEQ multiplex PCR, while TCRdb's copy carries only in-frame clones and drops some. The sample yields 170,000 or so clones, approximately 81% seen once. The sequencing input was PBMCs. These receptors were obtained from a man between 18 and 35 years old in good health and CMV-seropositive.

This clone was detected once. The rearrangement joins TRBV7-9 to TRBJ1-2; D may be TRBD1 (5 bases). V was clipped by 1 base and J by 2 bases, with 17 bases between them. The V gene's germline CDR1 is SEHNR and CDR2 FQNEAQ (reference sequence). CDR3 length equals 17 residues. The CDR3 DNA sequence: TGTGCCAGCAGCTTAGATCAAGGTCAGGGCCTAAACTATGGCTACACCTTC. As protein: CASSLDQGQGLNYGYTF. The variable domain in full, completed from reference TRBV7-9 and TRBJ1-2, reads DTGVSQNPRHKITKRGQNVTFRCDPISEHNRLYWYRQTLGQGPEFLTYFQNEAQLEKSRLLSDRFSAERPKGSFSTLEIQRTEQGDSAMYLCASSLDQGQGLNYGYTFGSGTRLTVV.

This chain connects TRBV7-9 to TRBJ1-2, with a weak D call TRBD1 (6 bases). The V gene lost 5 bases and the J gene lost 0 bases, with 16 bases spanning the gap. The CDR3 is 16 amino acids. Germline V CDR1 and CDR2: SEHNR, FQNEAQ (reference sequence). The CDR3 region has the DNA TGTGCCAGCAGCCAGGGAGGGGGATTAGCTAACTATGGCTACACCTTC. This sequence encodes CASSQGGGLANYGYTF. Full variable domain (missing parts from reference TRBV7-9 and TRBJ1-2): DTGVSQNPRHKITKRGQNVTFRCDPISEHNRLYWYRQTLGQGPEFLTYFQNEAQLEKSRLLSDRFSAERPKGSFSTLEIQRTEQGDSAMYLCASSQGGGLANYGYTFGSGTRLTVV.

CDR3 bases: TGTGCCAGCAGTGCCCGGACAGGGTATAATTCACCCCTCCACTTT. It encodes CASSARTGYNSPLHF. The rearrangement uses TRBV28 and TRBJ1-6, with 8 bases matching TRBD1. V shed 5 bases, J shed 4 bases, and the junction held 4 bases outside the gene matches. The germline gives CDR1 MDHEN, CDR2 SYDVKM. This CDR3 is 15 amino acids long.

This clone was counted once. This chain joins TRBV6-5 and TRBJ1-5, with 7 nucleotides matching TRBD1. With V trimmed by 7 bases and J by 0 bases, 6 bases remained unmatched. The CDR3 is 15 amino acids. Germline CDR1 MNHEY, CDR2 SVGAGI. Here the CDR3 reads CASTDRPYSNQPQHF. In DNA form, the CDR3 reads TGTGCCAGCACGGACAGGCCTTATAGCAATCAGCCCCAGCATTTT.

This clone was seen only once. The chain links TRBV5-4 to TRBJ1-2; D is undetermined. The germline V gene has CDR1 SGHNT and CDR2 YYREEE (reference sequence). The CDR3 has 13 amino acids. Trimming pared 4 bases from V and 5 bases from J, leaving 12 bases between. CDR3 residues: CASSPQRGYGYTF. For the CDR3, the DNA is TGTGCCAGCAGCCCCCAAAGAGGGTATGGCTACACCTTC.

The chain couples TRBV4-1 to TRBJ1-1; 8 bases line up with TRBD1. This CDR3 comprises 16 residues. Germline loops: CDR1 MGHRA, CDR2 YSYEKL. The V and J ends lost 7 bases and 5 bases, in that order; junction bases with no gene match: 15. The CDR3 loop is CASMVDQTGVDTEAFF. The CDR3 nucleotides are TGCGCCAGCATGGTCGATCAGACAGGGGTGGATACTGAAGCTTTCTTT.

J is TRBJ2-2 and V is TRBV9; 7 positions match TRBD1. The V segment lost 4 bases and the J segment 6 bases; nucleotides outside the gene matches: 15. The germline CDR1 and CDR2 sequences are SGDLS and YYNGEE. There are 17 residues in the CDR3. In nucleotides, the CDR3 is TGTGCCAGCAGCTTAGGACCCGACAGGGCGGTGTCCGGGGAGCTGTTTTTT. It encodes CASSLGPDRAVSGELFF.

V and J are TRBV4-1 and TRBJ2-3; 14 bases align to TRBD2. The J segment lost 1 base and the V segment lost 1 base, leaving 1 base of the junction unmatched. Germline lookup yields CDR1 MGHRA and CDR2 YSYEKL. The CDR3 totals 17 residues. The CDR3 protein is CASSQGGLAGGTDTQYF. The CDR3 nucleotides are TGCGCCAGCAGCCAAGGGGGACTAGCGGGAGGCACAGATACGCAGTATTTT.

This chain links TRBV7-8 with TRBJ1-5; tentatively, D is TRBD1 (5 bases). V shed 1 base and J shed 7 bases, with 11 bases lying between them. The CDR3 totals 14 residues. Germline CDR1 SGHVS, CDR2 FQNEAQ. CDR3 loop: CASSLGGAGQPQHF. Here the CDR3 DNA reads TGTGCCAGCAGCTTAGGTGGGGCAGGACAGCCCCAGCATTTT.

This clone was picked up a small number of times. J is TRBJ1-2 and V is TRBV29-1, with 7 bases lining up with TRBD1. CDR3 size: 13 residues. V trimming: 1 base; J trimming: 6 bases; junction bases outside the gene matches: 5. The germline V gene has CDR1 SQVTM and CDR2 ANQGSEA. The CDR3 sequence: CSVEGQGMDGYTF. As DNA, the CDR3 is TGCAGCGTTGAAGGACAGGGCATGGATGGCTACACCTTC.

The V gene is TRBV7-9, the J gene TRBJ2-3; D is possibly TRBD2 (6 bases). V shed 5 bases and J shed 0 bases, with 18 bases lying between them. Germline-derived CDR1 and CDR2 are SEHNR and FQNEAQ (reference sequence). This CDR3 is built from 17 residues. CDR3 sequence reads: CASSRPPGGVSTDTQYF. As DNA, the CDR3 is TGTGCCAGCAGCCGTCCGCCCGGAGGGGTTAGCACAGATACGCAGTATTTT.

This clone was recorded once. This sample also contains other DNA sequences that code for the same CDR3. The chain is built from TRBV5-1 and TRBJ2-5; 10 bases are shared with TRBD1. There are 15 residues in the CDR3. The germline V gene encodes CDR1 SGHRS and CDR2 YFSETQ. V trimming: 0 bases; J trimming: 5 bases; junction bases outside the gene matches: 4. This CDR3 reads CASSLVGTGEETQYF. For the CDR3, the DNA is TGCGCCAGCAGCTTGGTAGGGACAGGGGAGGAGACCCAGTACTTC.

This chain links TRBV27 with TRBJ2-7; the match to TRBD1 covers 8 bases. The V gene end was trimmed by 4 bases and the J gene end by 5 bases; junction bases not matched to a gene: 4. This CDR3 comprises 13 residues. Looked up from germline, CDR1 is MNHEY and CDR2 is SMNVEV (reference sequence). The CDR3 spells CASSSRGRNEQYF. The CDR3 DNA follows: TGTGCCAGCAGTTCCAGGGGGCGAAACGAGCAGTACTTC.

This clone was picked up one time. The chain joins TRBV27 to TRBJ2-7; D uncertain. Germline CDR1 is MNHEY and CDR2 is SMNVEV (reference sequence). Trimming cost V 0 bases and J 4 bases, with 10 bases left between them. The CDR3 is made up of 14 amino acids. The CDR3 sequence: CASSLSPDGYEQYF. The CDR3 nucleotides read TGTGCCAGCAGTTTATCCCCAGACGGGTACGAGCAGTACTTC.

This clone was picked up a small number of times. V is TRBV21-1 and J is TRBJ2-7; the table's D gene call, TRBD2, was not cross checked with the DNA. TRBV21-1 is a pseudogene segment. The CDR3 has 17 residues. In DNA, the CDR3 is TGTGCCAGCAGGCCCTCTCCCCCTTGGACTAGCGGTTACGAGCAGTACTTC. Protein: CASRPSPPWTSGYEQYF.

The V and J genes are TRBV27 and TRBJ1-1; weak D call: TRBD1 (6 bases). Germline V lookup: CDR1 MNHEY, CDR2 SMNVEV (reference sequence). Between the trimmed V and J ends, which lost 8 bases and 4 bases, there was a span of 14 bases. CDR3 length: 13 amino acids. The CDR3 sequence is CASVGGWVTEAFF. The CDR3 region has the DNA TGTGCCAGCGTAGGGGGATGGGTCACTGAAGCTTTCTTT.

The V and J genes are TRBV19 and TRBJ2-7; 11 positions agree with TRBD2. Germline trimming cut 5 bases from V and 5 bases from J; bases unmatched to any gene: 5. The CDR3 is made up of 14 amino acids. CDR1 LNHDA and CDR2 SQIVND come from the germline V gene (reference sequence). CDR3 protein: CASSQGLAVDEQYF. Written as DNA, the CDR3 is TGTGCCAGTAGTCAGGGACTAGCGGTCGACGAGCAGTACTTC.

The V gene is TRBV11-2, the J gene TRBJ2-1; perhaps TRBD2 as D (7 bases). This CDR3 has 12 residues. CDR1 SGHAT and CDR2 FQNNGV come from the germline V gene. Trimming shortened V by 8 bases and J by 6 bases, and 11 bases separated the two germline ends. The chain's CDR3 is CASARGANEQFF. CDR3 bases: TGTGCCAGCGCTCGGGGGGCCAATGAGCAGTTCTTC.

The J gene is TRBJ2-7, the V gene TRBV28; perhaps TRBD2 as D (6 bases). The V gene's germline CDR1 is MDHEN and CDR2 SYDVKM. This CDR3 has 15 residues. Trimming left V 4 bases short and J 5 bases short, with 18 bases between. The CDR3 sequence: CASSYISGAHHEQYF. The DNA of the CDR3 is TGTGCCAGCAGTTATATCTCGGGAGCTCACCACGAGCAGTACTTC.

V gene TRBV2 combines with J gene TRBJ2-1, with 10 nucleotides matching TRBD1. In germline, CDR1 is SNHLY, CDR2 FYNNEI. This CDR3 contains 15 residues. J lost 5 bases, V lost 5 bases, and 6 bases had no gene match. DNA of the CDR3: TGTGCCAGCAGTCGAAGACAGGGGGCCAACAATGAGCAGTTCTTC. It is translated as CASSRRQGANNEQFF. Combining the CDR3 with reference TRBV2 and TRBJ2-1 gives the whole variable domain EPEVTQTPSHQVTQMGQEVILRCVPISNHLYFYWYRQILGQKVEFLVSFYNNEISEKSEIFDDQFSVERPDGSNFTLKIRSTKLEDSAMYFCASSRRQGANNEQFFGPGTRLTVL.

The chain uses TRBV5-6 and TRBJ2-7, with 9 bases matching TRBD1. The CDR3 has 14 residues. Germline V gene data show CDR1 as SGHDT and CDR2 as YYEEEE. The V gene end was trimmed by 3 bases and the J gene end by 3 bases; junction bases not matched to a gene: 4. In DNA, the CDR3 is TGTGCCAGCAGCTCCGGGACAGGGAACTACGAGCAGTACTTC. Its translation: CASSSGTGNYEQYF.

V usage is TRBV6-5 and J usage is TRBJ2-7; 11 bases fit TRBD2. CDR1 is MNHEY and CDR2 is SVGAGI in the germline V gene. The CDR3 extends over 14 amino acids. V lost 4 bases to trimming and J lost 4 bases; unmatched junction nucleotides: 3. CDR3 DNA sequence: TGTGCCAGCAGTTTTACTAGCGGGAGATACGAGCAGTACTTC. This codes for CASSFTSGRYEQYF.

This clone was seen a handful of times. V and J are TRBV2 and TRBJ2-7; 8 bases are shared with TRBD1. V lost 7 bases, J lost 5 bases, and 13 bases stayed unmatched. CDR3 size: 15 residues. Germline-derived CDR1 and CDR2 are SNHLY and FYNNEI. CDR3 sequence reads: CASNRQGLQGDEQYF. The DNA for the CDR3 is TGTGCCAGCAATCGACAGGGGCTGCAAGGGGACGAGCAGTACTTC.

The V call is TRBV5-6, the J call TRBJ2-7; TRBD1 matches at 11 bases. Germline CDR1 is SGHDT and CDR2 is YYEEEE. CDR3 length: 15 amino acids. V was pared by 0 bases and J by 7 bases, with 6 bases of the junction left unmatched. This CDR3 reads CASSLVGQGGREQYF. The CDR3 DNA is TGTGCCAGCAGCTTGGTGGGACAGGGGGGGAGGGAGCAGTACTTC.

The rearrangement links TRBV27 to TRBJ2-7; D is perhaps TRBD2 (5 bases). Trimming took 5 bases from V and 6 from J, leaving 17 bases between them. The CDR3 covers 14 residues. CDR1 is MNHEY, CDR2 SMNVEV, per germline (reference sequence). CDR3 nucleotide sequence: TGTGCCAGCAGTATCTGGGGAGATTTCTCCGAGCAGTACTTC. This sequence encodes CASSIWGDFSEQYF.

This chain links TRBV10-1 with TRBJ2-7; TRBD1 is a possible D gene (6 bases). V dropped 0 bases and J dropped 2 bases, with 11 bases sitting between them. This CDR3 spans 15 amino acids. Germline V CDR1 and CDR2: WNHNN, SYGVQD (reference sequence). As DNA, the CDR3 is TGCGCCAGCAGTGAGTCCCGGGCAGGGGCCTACGAGCAGTACTTC. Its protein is CASSESRAGAYEQYF.

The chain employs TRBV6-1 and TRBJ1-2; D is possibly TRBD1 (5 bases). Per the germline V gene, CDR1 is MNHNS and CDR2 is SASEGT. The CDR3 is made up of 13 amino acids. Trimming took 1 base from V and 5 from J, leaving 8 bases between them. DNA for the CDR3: TGTGCCAGCAGTGAAGGGCCAGGGTATGGCTACACCTTC. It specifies CASSEGPGYGYTF.

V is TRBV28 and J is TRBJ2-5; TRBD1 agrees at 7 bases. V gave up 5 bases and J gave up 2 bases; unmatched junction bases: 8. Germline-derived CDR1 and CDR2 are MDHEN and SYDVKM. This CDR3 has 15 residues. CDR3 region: CASSPHRGKQETQYF. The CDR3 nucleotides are TGTGCCAGCAGTCCACACAGGGGAAAACAAGAGACCCAGTACTTC.